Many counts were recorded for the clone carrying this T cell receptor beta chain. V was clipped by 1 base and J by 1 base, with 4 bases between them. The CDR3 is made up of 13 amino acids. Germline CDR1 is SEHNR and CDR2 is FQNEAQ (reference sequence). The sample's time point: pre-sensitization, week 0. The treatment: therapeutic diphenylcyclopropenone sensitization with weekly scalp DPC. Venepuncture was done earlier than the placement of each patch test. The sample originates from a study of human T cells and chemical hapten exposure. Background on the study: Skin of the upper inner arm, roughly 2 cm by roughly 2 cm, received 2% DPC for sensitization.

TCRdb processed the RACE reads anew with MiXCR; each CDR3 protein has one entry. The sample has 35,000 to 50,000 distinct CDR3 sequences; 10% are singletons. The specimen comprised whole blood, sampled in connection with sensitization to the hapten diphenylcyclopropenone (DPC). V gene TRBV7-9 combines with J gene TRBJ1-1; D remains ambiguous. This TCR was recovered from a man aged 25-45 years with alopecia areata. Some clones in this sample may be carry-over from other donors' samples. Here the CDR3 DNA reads TGTGCCAGCAGCTTAGAAGGGAACACTGAAGCTTTCTTT. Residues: CASSLEGNTEAFF.